Below, 32 T cell receptor beta chains from the same sample are listed, as sequenced in a study of beta chain features in type 1 diabetes. What was sequenced were expressed TCRB transcripts, since all of the isolated RNA had been reverse transcribed. Libraries were prepared by immunoSEQ multiplex PCR; TCRdb keeps only in-frame clonotypes and omits some of them. The table lists nearly 250,000 clones, 68% of them singletons. Sequenced material: naive CD4+ T cells from blood. The origin of the receptors is a man aged 25-45 years in good health.

The CDR3 DNA reads as TGTGCCACCAGGGGGGTTGAAGCTTTCTTT. Translation gives CATRGVEAFF. This sequence joins TRBV28 and TRBJ1-1; TRBD1 aligns across 7 bases. This CDR3 region has 10 residues. Trimming cost V 10 bases and J 7 bases; bases outside gene matches: 3. Germline loops: CDR1 MDHEN, CDR2 SYDVKM.

The chain links TRBV29-1 to TRBJ1-1; D gene unclear. V was trimmed by 5 bases and J by 6 bases, leaving 16 bases between them. The germline V gene has CDR1 SQVTM and CDR2 ANQGSEA. This CDR3 region has 13 residues. The CDR3 sequence is CSVQTSIRAEAFF. CDR3 DNA sequence: TGCAGCGTTCAAACTAGTATTCGAGCTGAAGCTTTCTTT.

The chain uses TRBV20-1 and TRBJ2-2; D gene uncertain. Germline loops: CDR1 DFQATT, CDR2 SNEGSKA (reference sequence). The CDR3 has 11 residues. The ends were cut back, 6 bases at V and 11 bases at J, with 13 bases in the middle. The CDR3 region is CSAPLGLELFF. The CDR3, as DNA: TGCAGTGCACCGTTAGGCCTTGAGCTGTTTTTT.

Regarding this clone: Other DNA sequences in this sample translate to the same CDR3. The CDR3 nucleotides read TGTGCCAGCAGCTTAGAAGGGAACTATGGCTACACCTTC. This codes for CASSLEGNYGYTF. The genes are TRBV7-9 and TRBJ1-2; no clear D. The V gene lost 1 base and the J gene lost 2 bases, with 5 bases spanning the gap. CDR1 is SEHNR and CDR2 is FQNEAQ in the germline V gene (reference sequence). The CDR3 contains 13 residues.

This clone was counted between two and nine times. This chain connects TRBV15 to TRBJ2-5; 10 bases map to TRBD2. In germline, CDR1 is LNHNV, CDR2 YYDKDF (reference sequence). The CDR3 has 15 residues. Unmatched junction bases numbered 3, after V lost 1 base and J lost 4 bases. The CDR3 DNA reads TGTGCCACCAGCAGAGGGACTAGCGGCCCAGAGACCCAGTACTTC. This translates into CATSRGTSGPETQYF.

This clone has just one count. This sequence joins TRBV30 and TRBJ1-5; unclear D gene. The CDR3 extends over 14 amino acids. V was cut by 1 base and J by 3 bases, with 10 bases left in between. Germline V gene lookup returns CDR1 GTSNPN and CDR2 SVGIG (reference sequence). For the CDR3, the DNA is TGTGCCTGGAGTGAGTCCAGCTACAATCAGCCCCAGCATTTT. Translating gives CAWSESSYNQPQHF.

This clone was counted a few times. This chain joins TRBV29-1 and TRBJ2-1; 10 bases map to TRBD2. From germline, CDR1 is SQVTM and CDR2 ANQGSEA. The J segment lost 2 bases and the V segment lost 0 bases, leaving 4 bases of the junction unmatched. CDR3 length: 16 amino acids. The CDR3 DNA reads TGCAGCGTTGAAGACCGGACTAGCGGAGCCTACAATGAGCAGTTCTTC. The encoded protein is CSVEDRTSGAYNEQFF.

Only a few counts were recorded for this clone. Distinct nucleotide sequences in the sample also encode this CDR3. This sequence joins TRBV10-3 and TRBJ2-1; D ambiguous. Germline CDR1 reads ENHRY; CDR2 reads SYGVKD. Trimming shortened V by 2 bases and J by 5 bases, and 4 bases separated the two germline ends. The CDR3 sequence is 12 residues long. The CDR3 coding sequence is TGTGCCATCAGTGAGAGGGACAATGAGCAGTTCTTC. It translates to CAISERDNEQFF.

This clone was observed a handful of times. The chain employs TRBV29-1 and TRBJ2-3; D is undetermined. Trimming removed 4 bases at V and 6 bases at J, with 5 bases between. Germline assignment: CDR1 SQVTM and CDR2 ANQGSEA. This CDR3 has 10 amino acids. CDR3 in DNA: TGCAGCGTTGCAGCCGATACGCAGTATTTT. Its protein product is CSVAADTQYF.

The chain carries TRBV29-1 and TRBJ2-1; TRBD2 agrees at 8 bases. Trimming removed 1 base from V and 1 base from J; junction bases left unmatched: 18. Germline V gene data show CDR1 as SQVTM and CDR2 as ANQGSEA. The CDR3 has 20 amino acids. The CDR3 loop is CSVEGGRASGPYPSYNEQFF. Written as DNA, the CDR3 is TGCAGCGTTGAAGGAGGAAGGGCTAGCGGGCCTTACCCTTCCTACAATGAGCAGTTCTTC.

This clone was observed a few times. V and J are TRBV5-1 and TRBJ2-1, with 8 positions matching TRBD1. The J segment lost 0 bases and the V segment lost 4 bases, leaving 3 bases of the junction unmatched. The CDR3 has 15 residues. The germline V gene encodes CDR1 SGHRS and CDR2 YFSETQ. The CDR3 reads CASSGDRSSYNEQFF. The CDR3 nucleotides read TGCGCCAGCAGCGGGGACAGGAGCTCCTACAATGAGCAGTTCTTC.

The chain carries TRBV6-5 and TRBJ2-6; D is ambiguous. This CDR3 is 13 amino acids long. Trimming removed 7 bases at V and 1 base at J, with 5 bases between. Looked up from germline, CDR1 is MNHEY and CDR2 is SVGAGI. The CDR3 sequence is CASTRSGANVLTF. The CDR3 DNA sequence: TGTGCCAGCACAAGGTCTGGGGCCAACGTCCTGACTTTC.

The chain carries TRBV6-4 and TRBJ1-2; weak D call: TRBD1 (6 bases). This CDR3 spans 13 amino acids. Germline CDR1 and CDR2: MRHNA and SNTAGT. The V gene lost 3 bases and the J gene lost 6 bases, with 11 bases spanning the gap. In DNA form, the CDR3 reads TGTGCCAGCAGTGAGGAGGGGGGAAATGGCTACACCTTC. It encodes CASSEEGGNGYTF.

This chain links TRBV5-4 with TRBJ2-1; a weak D match, TRBD2 (5 bases). The CDR3 covers 17 residues. Germline CDR1 and CDR2: SGHNT and YYREEE (reference sequence). V lost 4 bases and J lost 0, with 17 bases in between. The CDR3 DNA is TGTGCCAGCAGCCCCCGCGGGCGGAGTTCCTCCTACAATGAGCAGTTCTTC. It encodes CASSPRGRSSSYNEQFF.

CDR3 coding DNA: TGTGCCAGCAGCTTATCCCGCGACCCGGGGGATACGCAGTATTTT. This encodes CASSLSRDPGDTQYF. The V and J genes are TRBV7-2 and TRBJ2-3, with D maybe TRBD2 (5 bases). V shed 2 bases and J shed 6 bases, with 15 bases lying between them. The CDR3 sequence is 15 residues long. CDR1 is SGHTA, CDR2 FQGNSA, per germline.

This clone has a handful of counts. This rearrangement joins TRBV11-2 to TRBJ2-7; D remains unclear. Between the trimmed V and J ends, which lost 8 bases and 0 bases, there was a span of 14 bases. This CDR3 spans 14 amino acids. Germline assignment: CDR1 SGHAT and CDR2 FQNNGV. CDR3 DNA sequence: TGTGCCAGCCGCCGGACGGCTAGCTCCTACGAGCAGTACTTC. Amino acids: CASRRTASSYEQYF. Variable domain in full (rest from reference TRBV11-2 and TRBJ2-7): EAGVAQSPRYKIIEKRQSVAFWCNPISGHATLYWYQQILGQGPKLLIQFQNNGVVDDSQLPKDRFSAERLKGVDSTLKIQPAKLEDSAVYLCASRRTASSYEQYFGPGTRLTVT.

This clone was counted a few times. The sample has other DNA sequences that encode this CDR3 too. The chain joins TRBV7-2 to TRBJ2-2; no clear D gene. V lost 1 base to trimming and J lost 3 bases, with 0 bases between them. CDR3 length: 12 residues. Germline V gene sequence: CDR1 SGHTA, CDR2 FQGNSA. CDR3 sequence reads: CASSLDTGELFF. The CDR3 DNA sequence: TGTGCCAGCAGCTTAGACACCGGGGAGCTGTTTTTT.

In DNA, the CDR3 is TGTGCCTGGGACAGGGGAGCCACTGAAGCTTTCTTT. It codes for CAWDRGATEAFF. J is TRBJ1-1 and V is TRBV30, with 8 bases that match TRBD1. Trimming removed 5 bases from V and 4 bases from J; junction bases left unmatched: 3. The CDR3 is 12 amino acids. Germline assignment: CDR1 GTSNPN and CDR2 SVGIG (reference sequence).

This clone was found once. J is TRBJ1-2 and V is TRBV30; a possible D gene is TRBD1 (5 bases). CDR1 GTSNPN and CDR2 SVGIG come from the germline V gene (reference sequence). Trimming stripped 3 bases from V and 5 bases from J, with 16 bases between. This CDR3 is 14 amino acids long. CDR3 nucleotides: TGTGCCTGGAGGCGACCGACAGTGAGATATGGCTACACCTTC. It encodes CAWRRPTVRYGYTF.

This clone showed up just a few times. The chain has TRBV29-1 and TRBJ2-1; 9 bases map to TRBD1. The germline V gene encodes CDR1 SQVTM and CDR2 ANQGSEA. The J segment lost 7 bases and the V segment lost 6 bases, leaving 7 bases of the junction unmatched. The CDR3 runs to 13 residues. In DNA form, the CDR3 reads TGCAGCGTGGACTTGACAGGGGGAAATGAGCAGTTCTTC. Amino acids: CSVDLTGGNEQFF.

This clone showed up just a few times. In DNA, the CDR3 is TGTGCCAGCAGCTTAGCGCTGCTGACTGAAGCTTTCTTT. This gives the protein CASSLALLTEAFF. V and J are TRBV7-9 and TRBJ1-1; D uncertain. V lost 0 bases and J lost 5, with 7 bases in between. This CDR3 has 13 amino acids. Germline-derived CDR1 and CDR2 are SEHNR and FQNEAQ (reference sequence).

In DNA, the CDR3 is TGTGCCAGCAGCTTCAAGCTCTACAATGAGCAGTTCTTC. Its protein product is CASSFKLYNEQFF. This chain joins TRBV7-9 and TRBJ2-1; D uncertain. Trimming stripped 3 bases from V and 3 bases from J, with 6 bases between. Germline-derived CDR1 and CDR2 are SEHNR and FQNEAQ (reference sequence). The CDR3 extends over 13 amino acids.

V and J are TRBV27 and TRBJ2-7, with unresolved D. V was pared by 7 bases and J by 3 bases, with 7 bases between. This CDR3 is built from 11 residues. Germline CDR1 reads MNHEY; CDR2 reads SMNVEV (reference sequence). The CDR3 reads CASNDGYEQYF. The CDR3 DNA is TGTGCCAGCAACGACGGCTACGAGCAGTACTTC.

The chain combines TRBV7-7 with TRBJ2-7; TRBD2 might be the D (6 bases). This CDR3 has 16 residues. Germline V gives CDR1 SSHAT, CDR2 FNYEAQ (reference sequence). Trimming stripped 5 bases from V and 2 bases from J, with 19 bases between. The CDR3 coding sequence is TGTGCCAGCAGCGGCGCAGGTGGGGGGAGTACCTACGAGCAGTACTTC. Its protein product is CASSGAGGGSTYEQYF.

This clone was recorded a few times. The rearrangement links TRBV6-5 to TRBJ1-3, with TRBD1 identical over 7 bases. Germline V gene data show CDR1 as MNHEY and CDR2 as SVGAGI. V lost 2 bases to trimming and J lost 3 bases; unmatched junction nucleotides: 1. There are 14 residues in the CDR3. The CDR3 here is CASSYGDSGNTIYF. DNA for the CDR3: TGTGCCAGCAGTTACGGGGACAGTGGAAACACCATATATTTT.

A note on this clone: The same CDR3 is also encoded by other DNA sequences in this sample. This CDR3 is CASSQDRDNYGYTF. The CDR3 region has the DNA TGTGCCAGCAGCCAAGACCGGGACAACTATGGCTACACCTTC. The chain employs TRBV4-2 and TRBJ1-2, with a possible D match to TRBD1 (5 bases). The V gene's germline CDR1 is LGHNA and CDR2 YNFKEQ. This CDR3 is built from 14 residues. With 0 bases removed from V and 2 bases from J, the gap between germline ends came to 7 bases.

The chain joins TRBV30 to TRBJ2-1; 8 bases are a match to TRBD1. CDR3 length equals 14 residues. V was clipped by 2 bases and J by 9 bases; unmatched bases: 9. Per the germline V gene, CDR1 is GTSNPN and CDR2 is SVGIG (reference sequence). This chain's CDR3 is CAWSYTGGTTEQFF. CDR3 DNA sequence: TGTGCCTGGAGTTACACAGGGGGAACAACTGAGCAGTTCTTC.

This CDR3 reads CSASSANEQFF. The CDR3 DNA is TGCAGCGCCTCTAGCGCGAATGAGCAGTTCTTC. V gene TRBV29-1 combines with J gene TRBJ2-1, with D perhaps matching TRBD2 (6 bases). This CDR3 spans 11 amino acids. Germline V lookup: CDR1 SQVTM, CDR2 ANQGSEA. With 7 bases removed from V and 7 bases from J, the gap between germline ends came to 11 bases.

J is TRBJ2-7 and V is TRBV10-1, with D possibly matching TRBD2 (5 bases). This CDR3 is built from 13 residues. V was shortened by 0 bases and J by 6 bases, with 9 bases between the two germline ends. Germline CDR1 reads WNHNN; CDR2 reads SYGVQD (reference sequence). The DNA of the CDR3 is TGCGCCAGCAGTGAGTCTTGGGAGTTCGAGCAGTACTTC. Translating gives CASSESWEFEQYF.

This clone was counted between two and nine times. The V call is TRBV30, the J call TRBJ1-1, with 9 bases identical to TRBD1. The ends lost 4 bases at V and 4 bases at J; junction bases unmatched: 7. The CDR3 has 14 residues. Germline V gives CDR1 GTSNPN, CDR2 SVGIG (reference sequence). CDR3 sequence: CAWKTGTGLTEAFF. DNA for the CDR3: TGTGCCTGGAAAACCGGGACAGGGCTCACTGAAGCTTTCTTT.

The rearrangement uses TRBV7-2 and TRBJ2-5; 15 bases line up with TRBD2. Germline V gene sequence: CDR1 SGHTA, CDR2 FQGNSA. This CDR3 spans 18 amino acids. With 6 bases clipped from V and 5 bases from J, the junction kept 13 bases outside the gene matches. DNA of the CDR3: TGTGCCAGCAGTTTCCCCTCCGGGACTAGCGGGAGGTGGGAGACCCAGTACTTC. It specifies CASSFPSGTSGRWETQYF.

This clone has just one count. Other nucleotide sequences from this sample produce the same CDR3. The chain has TRBV29-1 and TRBJ1-1; D gene unclear. The CDR3 covers 13 residues. The V gene's germline CDR1 is SQVTM and CDR2 ANQGSEA. With 4 bases removed from V and 0 bases from J, the gap between germline ends came to 9 bases. The CDR3 DNA reads TGCAGCGTTGGAAGACGGTTGAACACTGAAGCTTTCTTT. The encoded protein is CSVGRRLNTEAFF.